The following is a T cell receptor beta chain sequence with its context. Its specificity is not known. These data come from a study of identical twins. Study-level results: Models predicted less out-of-frame TCR alpha sharing in monozygotic twins than was found. Diverse VJ usage suggested most zero-insertion clonotypes were not invariant T cells.

Through template switching, a universal primer site was introduced, and the cDNA contained unique molecular identifiers. TCRdb passed the 5' RACE reads through MiXCR, listing each CDR3 protein once. The sample consists of approximately 890,000 distinct CDR3 sequences, approximately 13% of them appearing once. CDR1 is DFQATT, CDR2 SNEGSKA, per germline (reference sequence). V was pared by 8 bases and J by 0 bases, with 7 bases of the junction left unmatched. The CDR3 loop spans 14 amino acids. Another study also made use of these data, one on yellow fever vaccine responses in identical twins.

V gene TRBV20-1 combines with J gene TRBJ1-1; 9 bases align to TRBD1. The receptor was derived from a woman between 18 and 30 years old in good health. Sequenced input: PBMCs. The chain's CDR3 is CSYDRGWMNTEAFF. The DNA for the CDR3 is TGCAGTTATGACAGGGGGTGGATGAACACTGAAGCTTTCTTT.